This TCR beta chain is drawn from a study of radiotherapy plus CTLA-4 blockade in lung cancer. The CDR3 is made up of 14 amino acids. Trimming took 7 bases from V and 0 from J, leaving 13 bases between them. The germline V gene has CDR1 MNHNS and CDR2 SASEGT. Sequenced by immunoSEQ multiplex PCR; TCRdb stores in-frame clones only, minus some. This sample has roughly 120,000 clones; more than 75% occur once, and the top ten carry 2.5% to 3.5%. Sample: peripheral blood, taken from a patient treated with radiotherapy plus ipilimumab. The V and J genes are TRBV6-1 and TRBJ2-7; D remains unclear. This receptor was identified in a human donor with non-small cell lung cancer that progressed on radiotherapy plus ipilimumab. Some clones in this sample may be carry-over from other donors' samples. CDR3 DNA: TGTGCCAGCACAGGCCCAAACCCCTCCTACGAGCAGTACTTC. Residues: CASTGPNPSYEQYF.